These 14 T cell receptor beta chains were all obtained from the same sample, sequenced in a study of human T cells and chemical hapten exposure. Time point described: patch test 2, 6 weeks after DPC sensitization. Treatment reported: therapeutic diphenylcyclopropenone sensitization with weekly scalp DPC. TCRdb ran MiXCR on the RACE reads and lists one entry per CDR3 protein. The sample contains some 45,000 distinct CDR3 sequences, about 8.9% of which appear only once. The sequencing used whole blood, collected in connection with sensitization to the hapten diphenylcyclopropenone (DPC). These receptors were taken from a woman in her thirties or forties with alopecia areata. Some clones in this sample may be carry-over from other donors' samples.

This clonotype was seen at least ten times. V and J are TRBV6-4 and TRBJ2-1, with 11 bases fitting TRBD1. Germline V CDR1 and CDR2: MRHNA, SNTAGT. With 2 bases clipped from V and 6 bases from J, the junction kept 3 bases outside the gene matches. The CDR3 consists of 15 residues. CDR3 nucleotides: TGTGCCAGCAGTGACAGGACAGGGGGCTTCAATGAGCAGTTCTTC. It is translated as CASSDRTGGFNEQFF.

Notes on this clonotype: It may be a read error: a sequence one base away is much more abundant. The chain uses TRBV7-2 and TRBJ1-5, with D possibly matching TRBD1 (5 bases). The CDR3 runs 15 residues. CDR1 is SGHTA and CDR2 is FQGNSA in the germline V gene. CDR3 DNA: TGTGCCAGCAGCCCAGACAGTACGAGCAATCAGCCCCATCATTTT. Its protein is CASSPDSTSNQPHHF.

This clonotype has ten or more counts. The chain joins TRBV6-1 to TRBJ1-5; D is perhaps TRBD1 (5 bases). Per germline, CDR1 MNHNS and CDR2 SASEGT. CDR3 length equals 16 residues. The V end was cut by 1 base, the J end by 3 bases, with 13 bases between. CDR3: CASSEGVGDDNQPQHF. The CDR3 nucleotides read TGTGCCAGCAGTGAAGGGGTAGGGGATGACAATCAGCCCCAGCATTTT.

This clonotype was counted at least ten times. This sequence joins TRBV12-3 or TRBV12-4 and TRBJ2-1, with 8 bases aligning to TRBD1. The CDR3 length is 15 residues. V lost 2 bases to trimming and J lost 5 bases; unmatched junction nucleotides: 5. CDR3 sequence (DNA): TGTGCCAGCAGTTTATCGGCAGGGGGCCACAATGAGCAGTTCTTC. Translated, it gives CASSLSAGGHNEQFF.

The chain recombines TRBV3-1 with TRBJ1-5; maybe TRBD1 (6 bases). Germline loops: CDR1 LGHDT, CDR2 YNNKEL (reference sequence). Trimming removed 5 bases from V and 0 bases from J, with 11 bases in between. CDR3 length: 15 residues. The CDR3 is CASSLGQHSNQPQHF. For the CDR3, the DNA is TGTGCCAGCAGCTTAGGACAGCATAGCAATCAGCCCCAGCATTTT.

This clonotype was recorded at least ten times. The chain couples TRBV19 to TRBJ2-2, with 8 positions matching TRBD1. Germline V lookup: CDR1 LNHDA, CDR2 SQIVND (reference sequence). The V gene end was trimmed by 7 bases and the J gene end by 7 bases; junction bases not matched to a gene: 5. The CDR3 consists of 13 residues. The CDR3 protein is CASNRGVIGELFF. CDR3 nucleotides: TGTGCCAGTAACAGGGGGGTGATCGGGGAGCTGTTTTTT.

This clonotype appeared many times. The J gene is TRBJ2-3, the V gene TRBV6-1, with unresolved D. In germline, CDR1 is MNHNS, CDR2 SASEGT. V shed 0 bases and J shed 2 bases, with 12 bases lying between them. CDR3 length: 16 amino acids. The CDR3 spells CASSEAGRTPTDTQYF. The CDR3 nucleotides are TGTGCCAGCAGTGAAGCGGGTCGGACCCCCACAGATACGCAGTATTTT.

This clonotype was detected many times. The gene calls are TRBV12-3 or TRBV12-4 and TRBJ2-1; 8 bases fit TRBD2. J gave up 7 bases and V 4 bases, and 18 bases lay outside the gene matches. This CDR3 has 18 amino acids. The CDR3 reads CASSSFRGGGTITNEQFF. The CDR3 DNA reads as TGTGCCAGCAGTTCTTTTCGGGGGGGAGGGACTATAACGAATGAGCAGTTCTTC.

This chain joins TRBV7-2 and TRBJ1-3, with D unclear. Between the trimmed V and J ends, which lost 4 bases and 6 bases, there was a span of 10 bases. This CDR3 comprises 13 residues. Germline assignment: CDR1 SGHTA and CDR2 FQGNSA. The CDR3 DNA is TGTGCCAGCAGCTCGGGGTACTTAAACACCATATATTTT. Translated, it gives CASSSGYLNTIYF.

In this sample, this clonotype turned up many times. The CDR3 DNA follows: TGTGCCAGCAGTTTAGGGGACAGGAAAGAGACCCAGTACTTC. Translation gives CASSLGDRKETQYF. The genes are TRBV28 and TRBJ2-5, with 8 bases fitting TRBD1. The CDR3 is 14 residues long. The J segment lost 3 bases and the V segment lost 2 bases, leaving 2 bases of the junction unmatched. Germline CDR1 and CDR2: MDHEN and SYDVKM.

The chain links TRBV14 to TRBJ2-3, with D possibly TRBD1 on 6 matching bases. The CDR3 is 14 amino acids. V was pared by 5 bases and J by 4 bases, with 13 bases between. Germline V gene data show CDR1 as SGHDN and CDR2 as FVKESK. CDR3 region: CASSSGTFADTQYF. The DNA for the CDR3 is TGTGCCAGCAGCTCTGGGACATTCGCAGATACGCAGTATTTT.

The rearrangement uses TRBV7-2 and TRBJ1-3, with D possibly being TRBD1 (5 bases). Trimming shortened V by 3 bases and J by 4 bases, and 10 bases separated the two germline ends. The CDR3 runs 14 residues. The V gene's germline CDR1 is SGHTA and CDR2 FQGNSA. The CDR3 sequence: CASSFGGAGNTIYF. The CDR3 region has the DNA TGTGCCAGCAGCTTCGGAGGGGCCGGAAACACCATATATTTT.

This chain joins TRBV19 and TRBJ2-3, with D perhaps matching TRBD1 or TRBD2 (5 bases each). Germline lookup yields CDR1 LNHDA and CDR2 SQIVND (reference sequence). The V gene lost 5 bases and the J gene lost 2 bases, with 14 bases spanning the gap. This CDR3 contains 15 residues. This chain's CDR3 is CASSGGKEFTDTQYF. Written as DNA, the CDR3 is TGTGCCAGTAGTGGGGGTAAAGAGTTCACAGATACGCAGTATTTT.

This clonotype has a handful of counts. The rearrangement uses TRBV20-1 and TRBJ2-7; 8 bases agree with TRBD1. Looked up from germline, CDR1 is DFQATT and CDR2 is SNEGSKA (reference sequence). V shed 5 bases and J 3 bases; nucleotides not matched to a gene: 6. CDR3 length: 13 amino acids. As DNA, the CDR3 is TGCAGTGCTGACACTGGACAGGGCTACGAGCAGTACTTC. It codes for CSADTGQGYEQYF.